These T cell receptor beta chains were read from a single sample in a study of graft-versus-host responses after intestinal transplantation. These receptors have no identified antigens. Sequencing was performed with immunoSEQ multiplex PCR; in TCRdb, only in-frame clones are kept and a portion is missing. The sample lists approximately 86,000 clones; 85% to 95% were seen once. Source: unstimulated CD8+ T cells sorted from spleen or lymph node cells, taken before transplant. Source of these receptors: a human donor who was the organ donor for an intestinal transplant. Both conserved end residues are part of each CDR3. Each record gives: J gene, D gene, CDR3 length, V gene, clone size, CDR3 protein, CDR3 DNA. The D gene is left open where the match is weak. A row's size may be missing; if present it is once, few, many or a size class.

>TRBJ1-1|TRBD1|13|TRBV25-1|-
CASRQGLNTEAFF
TGTGCCAGCCGACAGGGCCTGAACACTGAAGCTTTCTTT
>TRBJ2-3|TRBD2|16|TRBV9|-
CTSSELTSGGTDTQYF
TGTACCAGCAGCGAACTGACTAGCGGGGGCACAGATACGCAGTATTTT
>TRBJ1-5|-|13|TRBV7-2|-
CASSQGSDQPQHF
TGTGCCAGCAGCCAGGGATCGGATCAGCCCCAGCATTTT
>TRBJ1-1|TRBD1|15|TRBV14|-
CASSQAQGRNTEAFF
TGTGCCAGCAGCCAAGCACAGGGGAGAAACACTGAAGCTTTCTTT
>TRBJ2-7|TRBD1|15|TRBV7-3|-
CASSFAGGADYEQYF
TGTGCCAGCAGCTTCGCAGGGGGCGCCGACTACGAGCAGTACTTC
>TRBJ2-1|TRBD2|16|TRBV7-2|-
CASSLETSGVYNEQFF
TGTGCCAGCAGCTTAGAAACTAGCGGGGTTTACAATGAGCAGTTCTTC
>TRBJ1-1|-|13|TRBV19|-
CASSIGEHTEAFF
TGTGCCAGTAGTATTGGGGAGCACACTGAAGCTTTCTTT
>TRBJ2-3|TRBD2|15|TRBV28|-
CASSFRLAGTDTQYF
TGTGCCAGCAGTTTCCGTCTAGCGGGCACAGATACGCAGTATTTT
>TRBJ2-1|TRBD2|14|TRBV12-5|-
CASGGSGGANEQFF
TGTGCTAGTGGCGGATCCGGGGGGGCCAATGAGCAGTTCTTC
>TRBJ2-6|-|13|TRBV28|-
CASSLLNTNVLTF
TGTGCCAGCAGTTTACTTAACACCAACGTCCTGACTTTC
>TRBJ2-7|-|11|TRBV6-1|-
CASRNSYEQYF
TGTGCCAGCAGGAACAGCTACGAGCAGTACTTC
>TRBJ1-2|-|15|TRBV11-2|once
CASSLDPGRRGGYTF
TGTGCCAGCAGCCTAGATCCCGGCCGCCGGGGTGGCTACACCTTC
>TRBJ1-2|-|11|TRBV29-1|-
CSVDSYYGYTF
TGCAGCGTTGACTCGTACTATGGCTACACCTTC
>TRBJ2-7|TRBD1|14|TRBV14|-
CASSHRQGPYEQYF
TGTGCCAGCAGCCACCGACAGGGGCCCTACGAGCAGTACTTC
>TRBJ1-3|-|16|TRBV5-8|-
CASSFAGPRSGNTIYF
TGTGCCAGCAGCTTTGCGGGGCCCCGCTCTGGAAACACCATATATTTT
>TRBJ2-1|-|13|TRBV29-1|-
CSVEYRPNNEQFF
TGCAGCGTTGAGTACAGGCCCAACAATGAGCAGTTCTTC
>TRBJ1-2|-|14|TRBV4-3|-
CASSQERINYGYTF
TGCGCCAGCAGTCAAGAGAGAATTAACTATGGCTACACCTTC
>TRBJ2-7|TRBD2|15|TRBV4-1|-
CASSQRSGVDYEQYF
TGCGCCAGCAGCCAAAGGAGCGGGGTGGACTACGAGCAGTACTTC
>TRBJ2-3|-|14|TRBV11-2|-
CASSLDLGADTQYF
TGTGCCAGCAGCTTAGATCTCGGGGCAGATACGCAGTATTTT
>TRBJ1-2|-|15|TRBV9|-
CASSVGSQDNYGYTF
TGTGCCAGCAGCGTAGGTTCACAGGATAACTATGGCTACACCTTC
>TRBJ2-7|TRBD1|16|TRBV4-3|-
CASSQDRNRGNNEQYF
TGCGCCAGCAGCCAAGATCGCAACAGGGGGAACAACGAGCAGTACTTC
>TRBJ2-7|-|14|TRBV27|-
CASSRGGPSYEQYF
TGTGCCAGCAGTAGGGGAGGACCCTCCTACGAGCAGTACTTC
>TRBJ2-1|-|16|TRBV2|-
CASSERTLASSREQFF
TGTGCCAGCAGTGAACGCACACTAGCCTCGAGTCGAGAGCAGTTCTTC
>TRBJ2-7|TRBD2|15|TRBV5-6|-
CASTHPSGGDYEQYF
TGTGCCAGCACCCACCCCAGCGGGGGTGACTACGAGCAGTACTTC
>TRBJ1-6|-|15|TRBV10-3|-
CATSPGAVYNSPLHF
TGTGCCACCTCTCCGGGAGCGGTTTATAATTCACCCCTCCACTTT
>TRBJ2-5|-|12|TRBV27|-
CASSPEGETQYF
TGTGCCAGCAGTCCGGAGGGGGAGACCCAGTACTTC
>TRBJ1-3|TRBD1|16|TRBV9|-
CASKGQDPISGNTIYF
TGTGCCAGCAAAGGACAGGACCCTATCTCTGGAAACACCATATATTTT
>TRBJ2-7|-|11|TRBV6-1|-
CASSRGREQYF
TGTGCCAGCAGTAGGGGTCGCGAGCAGTACTTC
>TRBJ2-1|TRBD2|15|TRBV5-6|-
CASSFPGGGLWEQFF
TGTGCCAGCAGCTTTCCGGGGGGGGGCCTCTGGGAGCAGTTCTTC
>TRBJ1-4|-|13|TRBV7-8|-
CASSLRAYEKLFF
TGTGCCAGCAGCTTAAGAGCCTATGAAAAACTGTTTTTT
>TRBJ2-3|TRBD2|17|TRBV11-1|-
CASSTTSGGLLTDTQYF
TGTGCCAGCAGCACAACTAGCGGGGGGTTACTCACAGATACGCAGTATTTT
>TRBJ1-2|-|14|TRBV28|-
CASSSPSSNYGYTF
TGTGCCAGCAGTTCCCCCTCCAGTAACTATGGCTACACCTTC
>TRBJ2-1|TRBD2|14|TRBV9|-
CASSTGGGQAEQFF
TGTGCCAGCAGCACTGGCGGGGGGCAGGCTGAGCAGTTCTTC
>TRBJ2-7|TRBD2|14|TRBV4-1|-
CASSQWTSYDEQYF
TGCGCCAGCAGCCAATGGACTAGCTATGACGAGCAGTACTTC
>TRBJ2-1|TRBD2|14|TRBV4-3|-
CASSQGDYANEQFF
TGCGCCAGCAGCCAAGGGGACTATGCCAATGAGCAGTTCTTC
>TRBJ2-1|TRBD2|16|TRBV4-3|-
CASSQDIGGAYNEQFF
TGCGCCAGCAGCCAAGATATCGGGGGGGCCTACAATGAGCAGTTCTTC
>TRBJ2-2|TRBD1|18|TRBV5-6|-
CASSSLGGTGGWTGELFF
TGTGCCAGCAGCTCACTCGGCGGGACAGGGGGGTGGACCGGGGAGCTGTTTTTT
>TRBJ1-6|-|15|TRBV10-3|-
CAISEFSTVNSPLHF
TGTGCCATCAGTGAGTTTAGTACAGTAAATTCACCCCTCCACTTT
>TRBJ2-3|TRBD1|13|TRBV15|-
CATGTGFIDTQYF
TGTGCCACCGGGACAGGGTTTATAGATACGCAGTATTTT
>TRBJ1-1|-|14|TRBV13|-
CASSSFMSSSEAFF
TGTGCCAGCAGCTCCTTTATGAGTTCTTCTGAAGCTTTCTTT
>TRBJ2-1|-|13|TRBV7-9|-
CASSLPNYNEQFF
TGTGCCAGCAGCTTACCAAACTACAATGAGCAGTTCTTC
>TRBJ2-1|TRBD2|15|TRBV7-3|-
CASSLGLAVYNEQFF
TGTGCCAGCAGCTTAGGGCTAGCGGTCTACAATGAGCAGTTCTTC
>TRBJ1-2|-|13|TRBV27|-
CASSPAGAGGYTF
TGTGCCAGCAGTCCCGCAGGGGCAGGAGGCTACACCTTC
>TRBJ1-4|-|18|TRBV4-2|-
CASSQGEGVGATNEKLFF
TGTGCCAGCAGCCAAGGGGAGGGGGTTGGCGCAACTAATGAAAAACTGTTTTTT
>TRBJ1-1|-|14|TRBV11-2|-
CASSLQVMNTEAFF
TGTGCCAGCAGCTTACAGGTTATGAACACTGAAGCTTTCTTT